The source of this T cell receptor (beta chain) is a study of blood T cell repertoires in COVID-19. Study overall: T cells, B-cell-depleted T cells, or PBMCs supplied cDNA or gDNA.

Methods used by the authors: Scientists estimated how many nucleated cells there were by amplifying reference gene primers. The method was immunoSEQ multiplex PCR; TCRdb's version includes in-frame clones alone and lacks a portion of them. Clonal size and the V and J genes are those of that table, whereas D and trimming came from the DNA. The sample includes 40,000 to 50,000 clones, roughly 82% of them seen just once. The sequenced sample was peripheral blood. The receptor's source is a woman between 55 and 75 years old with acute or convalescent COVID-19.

CDR3 bases: TGTGCCAGCAGCCCTGACAGGGTACATCAGCCCCAGCATTTT. Translating it yields CASSPDRVHQPQHF. The chain is built from TRBV3-1 (or the pseudogene TRBV3-2) and TRBJ1-5; 7 bases line up with TRBD1. J was trimmed by 5 bases and V by 4 bases; bases with no gene match: 5. The CDR3 totals 14 residues. Germline assignment: CDR1 LGHDT and CDR2 YNNKEL (reference sequence).